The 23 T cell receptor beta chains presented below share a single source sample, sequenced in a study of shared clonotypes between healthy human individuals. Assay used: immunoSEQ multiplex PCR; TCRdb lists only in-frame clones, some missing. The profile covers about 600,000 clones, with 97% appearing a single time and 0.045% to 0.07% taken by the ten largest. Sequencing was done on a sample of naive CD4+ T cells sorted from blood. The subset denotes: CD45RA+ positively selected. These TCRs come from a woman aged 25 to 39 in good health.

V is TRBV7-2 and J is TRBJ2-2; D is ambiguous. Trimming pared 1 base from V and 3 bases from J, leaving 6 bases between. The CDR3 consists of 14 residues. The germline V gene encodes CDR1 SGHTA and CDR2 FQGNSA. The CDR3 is CASSLDRYTGELFF. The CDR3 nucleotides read TGTGCCAGCAGCTTAGACAGATACACCGGGGAGCTGTTTTTT.

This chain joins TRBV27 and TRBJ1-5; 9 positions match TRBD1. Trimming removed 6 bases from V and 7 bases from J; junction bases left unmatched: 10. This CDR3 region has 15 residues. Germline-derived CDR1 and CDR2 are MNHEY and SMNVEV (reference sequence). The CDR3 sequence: CASSRTGQGRQPQHF. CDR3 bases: TGTGCCAGCAGCCGAACCGGACAGGGGCGGCAGCCCCAGCATTTT.

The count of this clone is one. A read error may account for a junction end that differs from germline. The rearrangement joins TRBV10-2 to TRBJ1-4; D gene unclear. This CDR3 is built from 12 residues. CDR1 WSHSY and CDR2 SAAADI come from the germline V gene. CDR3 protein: CASSENLGQRSF. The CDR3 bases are TGCGCCAGCAGTGAAAATTTAGGCCAGAGGAGTTTT.

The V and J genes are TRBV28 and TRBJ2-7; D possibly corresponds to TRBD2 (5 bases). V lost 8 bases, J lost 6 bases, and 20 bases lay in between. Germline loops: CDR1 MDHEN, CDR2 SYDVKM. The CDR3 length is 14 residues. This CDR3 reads CASYPSRGRSEQYF. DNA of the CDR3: TGTGCCAGCTATCCCTCACGGGGTAGGAGCGAGCAGTACTTC.

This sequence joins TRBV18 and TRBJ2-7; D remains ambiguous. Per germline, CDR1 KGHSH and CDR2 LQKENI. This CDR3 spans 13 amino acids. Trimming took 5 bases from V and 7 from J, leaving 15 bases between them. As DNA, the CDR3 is TGTGCCAGCTCAACAACAGAGGTCTGGGAGCAGTACTTC. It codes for CASSTTEVWEQYF.

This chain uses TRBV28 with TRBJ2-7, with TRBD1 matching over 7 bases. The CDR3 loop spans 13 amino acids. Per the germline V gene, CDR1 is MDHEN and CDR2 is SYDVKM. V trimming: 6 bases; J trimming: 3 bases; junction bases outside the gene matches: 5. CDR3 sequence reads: CASRSGQVYEQYF. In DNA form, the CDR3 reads TGTGCCAGCAGATCAGGACAGGTCTACGAGCAGTACTTC.

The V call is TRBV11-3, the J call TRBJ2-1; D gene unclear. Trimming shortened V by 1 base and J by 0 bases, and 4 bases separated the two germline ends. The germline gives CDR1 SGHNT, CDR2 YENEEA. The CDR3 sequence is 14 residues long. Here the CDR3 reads CASSLAYSYNEQFF. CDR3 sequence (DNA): TGTGCCAGCAGCTTAGCCTACTCCTACAATGAGCAGTTCTTC.

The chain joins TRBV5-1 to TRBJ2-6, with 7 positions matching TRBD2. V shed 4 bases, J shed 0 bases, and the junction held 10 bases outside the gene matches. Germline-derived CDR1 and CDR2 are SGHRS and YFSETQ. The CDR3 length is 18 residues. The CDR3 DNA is TGCGCCAGCAGCCGTCGTGGGGGACTAAGCTCTGGGGCCAACGTCCTGACTTTC. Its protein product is CASSRRGGLSSGANVLTF.

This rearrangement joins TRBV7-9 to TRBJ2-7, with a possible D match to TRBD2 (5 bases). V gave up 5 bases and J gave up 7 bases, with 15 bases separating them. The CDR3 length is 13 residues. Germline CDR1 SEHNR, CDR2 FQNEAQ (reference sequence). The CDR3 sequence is CASSPAGLQEQYF. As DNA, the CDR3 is TGTGCCAGCAGCCCCGCGGGTCTGCAGGAGCAGTACTTC. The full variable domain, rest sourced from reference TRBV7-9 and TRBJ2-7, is DTGVSQNPRHKITKRGQNVTFRCDPISEHNRLYWYRQTLGQGPEFLTYFQNEAQLEKSRLLSDRFSAERPKGSFSTLEIQRTEQGDSAMYLCASSPAGLQEQYFGPGTRLTVT.

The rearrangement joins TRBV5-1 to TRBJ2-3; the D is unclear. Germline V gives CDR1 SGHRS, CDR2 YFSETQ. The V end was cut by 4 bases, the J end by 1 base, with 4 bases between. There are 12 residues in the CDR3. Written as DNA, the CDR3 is TGCGCCAGCAGCACGGGCACAGATACGCAGTATTTT. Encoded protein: CASSTGTDTQYF.

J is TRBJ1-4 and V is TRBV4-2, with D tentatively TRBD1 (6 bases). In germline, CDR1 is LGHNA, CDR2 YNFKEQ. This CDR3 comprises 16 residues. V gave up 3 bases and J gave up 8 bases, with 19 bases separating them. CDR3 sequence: CASSQAWGASEEKLFF. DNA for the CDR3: TGTGCCAGCAGCCAGGCCTGGGGGGCCTCAGAAGAAAAACTGTTTTTT.

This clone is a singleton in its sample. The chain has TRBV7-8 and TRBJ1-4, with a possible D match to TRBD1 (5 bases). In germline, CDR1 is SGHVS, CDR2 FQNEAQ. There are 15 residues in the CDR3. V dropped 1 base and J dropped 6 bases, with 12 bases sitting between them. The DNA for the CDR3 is TGTGCCAGCAGCTTAGTCAGGGAAAGACATGAAAAACTGTTTTTT. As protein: CASSLVRERHEKLFF.

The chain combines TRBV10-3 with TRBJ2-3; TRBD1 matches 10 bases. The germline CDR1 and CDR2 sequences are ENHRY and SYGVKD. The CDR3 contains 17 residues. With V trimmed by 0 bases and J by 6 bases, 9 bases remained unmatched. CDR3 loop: CAISESPGQGWIDTQYF. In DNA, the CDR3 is TGTGCCATCAGTGAGTCACCGGGACAGGGGTGGATTGATACGCAGTATTTT.

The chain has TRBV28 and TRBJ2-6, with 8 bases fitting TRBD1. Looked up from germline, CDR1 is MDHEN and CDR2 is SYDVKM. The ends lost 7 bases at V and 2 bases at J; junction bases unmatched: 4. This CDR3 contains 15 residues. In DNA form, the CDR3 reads TGTGCCAGCAAGGGACAGGCAGCTGGGGCCAACGTCCTGACTTTC. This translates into CASKGQAAGANVLTF.

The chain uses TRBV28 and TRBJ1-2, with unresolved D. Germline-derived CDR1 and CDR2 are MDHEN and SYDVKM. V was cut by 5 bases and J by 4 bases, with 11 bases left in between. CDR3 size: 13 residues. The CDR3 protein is CASSPDRSYGYTF. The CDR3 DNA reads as TGTGCCAGCAGTCCCGACCGGAGCTATGGCTACACCTTC.

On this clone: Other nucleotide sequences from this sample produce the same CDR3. CDR3 sequence reads: CASSSPGQRYGYTF. The CDR3 DNA follows: TGTGCCAGCAGTTCTCCGGGACAAAGATATGGCTACACCTTC. The gene calls are TRBV28 and TRBJ1-2, with a weak D call TRBD1 (6 bases). The CDR3 spans 14 residues. V was clipped by 4 bases and J by 5 bases, with 14 bases between them. CDR1 is MDHEN and CDR2 is SYDVKM in the germline V gene.

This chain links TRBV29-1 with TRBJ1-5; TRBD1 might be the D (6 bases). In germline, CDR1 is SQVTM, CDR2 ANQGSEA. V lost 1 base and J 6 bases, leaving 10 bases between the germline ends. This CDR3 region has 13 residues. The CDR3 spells CSVEVQGGQPQHF. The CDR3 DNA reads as TGCAGCGTTGAAGTACAGGGAGGTCAGCCCCAGCATTTT.

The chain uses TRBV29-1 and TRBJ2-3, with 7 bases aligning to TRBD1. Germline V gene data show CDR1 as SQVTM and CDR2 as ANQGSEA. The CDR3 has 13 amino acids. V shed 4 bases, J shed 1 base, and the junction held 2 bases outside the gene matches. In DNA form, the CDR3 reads TGCAGCGTTGGACAGGGAGGCACAGATACGCAGTATTTT. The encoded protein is CSVGQGGTDTQYF.

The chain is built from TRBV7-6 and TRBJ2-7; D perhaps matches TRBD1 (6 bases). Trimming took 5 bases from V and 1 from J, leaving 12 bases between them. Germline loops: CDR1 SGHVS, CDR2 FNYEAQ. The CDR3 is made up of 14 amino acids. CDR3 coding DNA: TGTGCCAGCAGCACCGGGACACAGTCCTACGAGCAGTACTTC. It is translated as CASSTGTQSYEQYF.

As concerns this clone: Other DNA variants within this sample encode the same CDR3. The DNA of the CDR3 is TGTGCCAGCAGTTCTGGTGGGTCCTACAATGAGCAGTTCTTC. It specifies CASSSGGSYNEQFF. The chain recombines TRBV28 with TRBJ2-1; the D is unclear. Germline V gene lookup returns CDR1 MDHEN and CDR2 SYDVKM. V gave up 4 bases and J gave up 1 base, with 8 bases separating them. This CDR3 spans 14 amino acids.

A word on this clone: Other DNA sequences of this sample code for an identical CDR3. The CDR3 here is CASSLLAGGYEQYF. The CDR3 bases are TGCGCCAGCAGCTTGTTGGCGGGAGGGTACGAGCAGTACTTC. The chain carries TRBV5-1 and TRBJ2-7; 9 positions agree with TRBD2. The germline V gene encodes CDR1 SGHRS and CDR2 YFSETQ. The CDR3 extends over 14 amino acids. J lost 4 bases, V lost 1 base, and 3 bases had no gene match.

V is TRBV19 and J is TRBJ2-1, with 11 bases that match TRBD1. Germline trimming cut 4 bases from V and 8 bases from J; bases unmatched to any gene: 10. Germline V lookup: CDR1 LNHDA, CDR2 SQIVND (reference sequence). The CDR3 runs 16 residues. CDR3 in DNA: TGTGCCAGTAGTAGCTCTAGGACAGGGGGCAGGCATGAGCAGTTCTTC. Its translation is CASSSSRTGGRHEQFF.

CDR3 nucleotides: TGTGCCAGCAGCTTCAGAAGGGACAGTAAGAATGAAAAACTGTTTTTT. Translated: CASSFRRDSKNEKLFF. This chain uses TRBV7-8 with TRBJ1-4; 7 nucleotides match TRBD1. This CDR3 comprises 16 residues. CDR1 is SGHVS, CDR2 FQNEAQ, per germline. V shed 3 bases, J shed 5 bases, and the junction held 9 bases outside the gene matches.